The clone carrying this T cell receptor (beta chain) was seen at least ten times. The sample belongs to a study of regulatory T cells in long-lasting Graves disease. CDR3 length: 17 residues. Trimming stripped 4 bases from V and 0 bases from J, with 15 bases between. The germline gives CDR1 MNHNS, CDR2 SASEGT. Time point of the sample: newly diagnosed GD, antithyroid drugs for less than 3 months. After RNA was extracted from PBMCs, the TCR library was made from it. According to the study, TCR beta libraries were built with iRepertoire HTBI primers and CDR3-region Arm-PCR. Using its own MiXCR run on the multiplex PCR reads, TCRdb lists one record per CDR3 protein. Of 300,000 to 400,000 distinct CDR3 sequences listed, approximately 15% are singletons. These data were also filed under a second study, of T cells in Graves' hyperthyroidism and ophthalmopathy.

Here the sequenced sample was peripheral blood mononuclear cells (PBMCs), taken at new diagnosis, from a patient treated with antithyroid drugs. This rearrangement joins TRBV6-1 to TRBJ1-4, with D possibly matching TRBD1 (6 bases). The TCR originated in a middle-aged man with Graves disease. The CDR3 loop is CASSVGRQVATNEKLFF. CDR3 DNA: TGTGCCAGCAGTGTAGGTAGACAGGTTGCAACTAATGAAAAACTGTTTTTT.